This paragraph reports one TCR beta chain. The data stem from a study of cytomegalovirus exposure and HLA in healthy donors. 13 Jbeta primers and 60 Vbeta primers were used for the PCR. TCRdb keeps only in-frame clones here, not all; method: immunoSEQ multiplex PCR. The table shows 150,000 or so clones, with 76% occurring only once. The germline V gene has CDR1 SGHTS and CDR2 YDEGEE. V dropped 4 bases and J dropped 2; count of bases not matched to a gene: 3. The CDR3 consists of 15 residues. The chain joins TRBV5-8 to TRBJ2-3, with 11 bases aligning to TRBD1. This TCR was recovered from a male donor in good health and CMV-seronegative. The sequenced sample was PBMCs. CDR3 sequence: CASSLDRGHTDTQYF. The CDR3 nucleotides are TGTGCCAGCAGCCTGGACAGGGGGCACACAGATACGCAGTATTTT. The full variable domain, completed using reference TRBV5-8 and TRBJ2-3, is EAGVTQSPTHLIKTRGQQATLRCSPISGHTSVYWYQQALGLGLQFLLWYDEGEERNRGNFPPRFSGRQFPNYSSELNVNALELEDSALYLCASSLDRGHTDTQYFGPGTRLTVL.